What follows are 3 T cell receptor beta chains derived from one specimen sequenced in a study of blood T cell repertoires in COVID-19. Using immunoSEQ multiplex PCR, the repertoire was profiled, and TCRdb retains in-frame clones only, with some absent. The sample consists of about 97,000 clones, roughly 86% of them appearing once. The sample comprised peripheral blood. The source of these receptors is a man aged 50 or older with active or convalescent COVID-19.

The genes are TRBV6-1 and TRBJ2-3; 9 bases match TRBD1. This CDR3 contains 15 residues. J lost 7 bases, V lost 1 base, and 6 bases had no gene match. Germline CDR1 reads MNHNS; CDR2 reads SASEGT. Here the CDR3 reads CASSEEGTGFYTQYF. The CDR3 nucleotides are TGTGCCAGCAGTGAAGAGGGGACAGGGTTTTATACGCAGTATTTT.

The chain is built from TRBV19 and TRBJ2-3; 8 bases fit TRBD1. Germline assignment: CDR1 LNHDA and CDR2 SQIVND (reference sequence). The V and J ends lost 7 bases and 4 bases, in that order; junction bases with no gene match: 10. There are 15 residues in the CDR3. The CDR3 DNA reads TGTGCCAGTACCAGTCTGACAGGGGCGCCAGATACGCAGTATTTT. Its protein product is CASTSLTGAPDTQYF.

V and J are TRBV12-3 or TRBV12-4 and TRBJ1-4; D uncertain. V lost 3 bases, J lost 7 bases, and 9 bases lay in between. This CDR3 contains 13 residues. The CDR3 bases are TGTGCCAGCAGTTTGACTGGTAGTGAAAAACTGTTTTTT. Encoded protein: CASSLTGSEKLFF.